A single sample gave rise to the 5 T cell receptor beta chains below, sequenced in a study of T cells after yellow fever vaccination. TCRdb reprocessed the 5' RACE reads with MiXCR, giving one entry per CDR3 protein. The sample has 240,000 or so distinct CDR3 sequences, 6.9% seen once. Specimen: CD4+ T cells sorted from PBMCs, collected 15 days after the yellow fever booster vaccination. These receptors were collected from a man aged 25-45 years who received the YFV17D yellow fever vaccine.

This clonotype was found a few times. The chain recombines TRBV5-6 with TRBJ2-1; 7 bases fit TRBD2. After removal of 6 bases from V and 4 bases from J, the junction contained 10 bases not matched to a gene. CDR3 length: 15 amino acids. Germline CDR1 and CDR2: SGHDT and YYEEEE. The CDR3 protein is CASMPGGGHYNEQFF. The CDR3 bases are TGTGCCAGCATGCCGGGAGGAGGCCATTACAATGAGCAGTTCTTC.

This clonotype was seen a handful of times. The chain's CDR3 is CSASGTMSYNEQFF. The CDR3 coding sequence is TGCAGTGCTAGCGGGACCATGTCCTACAATGAGCAGTTCTTC. The chain recombines TRBV20-1 with TRBJ2-1, with D perhaps matching TRBD1 or TRBD2 (5 bases each). The CDR3 sequence is 14 residues long. The germline gives CDR1 DFQATT, CDR2 SNEGSKA (reference sequence). V was cut by 3 bases and J by 1 base, with 10 bases left in between.

The rearrangement uses TRBV19 and TRBJ2-2; no definite D call. With 3 bases removed from V and 4 bases from J, the gap between germline ends came to 18 bases. The CDR3 covers 17 residues. The germline gives CDR1 LNHDA, CDR2 SQIVND (reference sequence). The chain's CDR3 is CASSMPPGRPGTGELFF. As DNA, the CDR3 is TGTGCCAGTAGTATGCCTCCGGGTCGACCGGGCACCGGGGAGCTGTTTTTT.

V gene TRBV7-2 combines with J gene TRBJ2-4, with 8 bases aligning to TRBD2. The germline V gene has CDR1 SGHTA and CDR2 FQGNSA. The CDR3 is 17 residues long. The junction had 9 bases not matched to a gene; V was cut back by 5 bases and J by 0 bases. CDR3 DNA sequence: TGTGCCAGCAGCCCTACTAGCGGTGCCCTAGCCAAAAACATTCAGTACTTC. Encoded protein: CASSPTSGALAKNIQYF.

This clonotype was counted only a few times. The chain joins TRBV10-3 to TRBJ1-2; 7 bases are shared with TRBD1. V was pared by 6 bases and J by 5 bases, with 6 bases of the junction left unmatched. This CDR3 has 13 residues. Germline-derived CDR1 and CDR2 are ENHRY and SYGVKD. The CDR3 reads CAISNGQEYGYTF. In DNA, the CDR3 is TGTGCCATCAGCAACGGACAGGAGTATGGCTACACCTTC.